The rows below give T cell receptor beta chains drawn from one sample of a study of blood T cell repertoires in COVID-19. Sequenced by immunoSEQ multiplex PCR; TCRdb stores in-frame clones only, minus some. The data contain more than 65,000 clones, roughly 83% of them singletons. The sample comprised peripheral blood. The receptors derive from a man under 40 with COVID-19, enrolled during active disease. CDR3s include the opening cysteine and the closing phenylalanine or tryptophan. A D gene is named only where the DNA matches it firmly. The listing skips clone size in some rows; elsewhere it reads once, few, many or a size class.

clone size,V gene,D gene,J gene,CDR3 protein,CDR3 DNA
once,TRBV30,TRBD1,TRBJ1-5,CAWKGQGAHQPQHF,TGTGCCTGGAAGGGACAGGGGGCTCATCAGCCCCAGCATTTT
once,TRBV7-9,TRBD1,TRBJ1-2,CASSSTGVYGYTF,TGTGCCAGCAGTTCCACAGGGGTCTATGGCTACACCTTC
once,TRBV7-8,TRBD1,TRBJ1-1,CASSLDRRTEAFF,TGTGCCAGCAGCTTGGACAGGCGGACTGAAGCTTTCTTT
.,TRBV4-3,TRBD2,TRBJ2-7,CASSPQGLAGGTSYEQYF,TGCGCCAGCAGCCCCCAGGGACTAGCGGGAGGTACCTCCTACGAGCAGTACTTC
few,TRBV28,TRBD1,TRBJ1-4,CASSLNRGTNEKLFF,TGTGCCAGCAGTTTAAACAGGGGAACTAATGAAAAACTGTTTTTT
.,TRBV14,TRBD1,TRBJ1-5,CASPRQGGTVSNQPQHF,TGTGCCAGCCCTAGACAGGGAGGAACAGTTAGCAATCAGCCCCAGCATTTT
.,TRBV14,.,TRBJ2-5,CASSQTDSKETQYF,TGTGCCAGCAGCCAAACGGACTCTAAAGAGACCCAGTACTTC
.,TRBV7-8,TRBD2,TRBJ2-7,CASSLGRERSYEQYF,TGTGCCAGCAGCTTGGGGCGGGAGAGGTCCTACGAGCAGTACTTC
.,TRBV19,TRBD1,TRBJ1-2,CASSTGQGPYGYTF,TGTGCCAGTAGTACTGGACAGGGGCCCTATGGCTACACCTTC
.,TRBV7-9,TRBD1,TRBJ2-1,CASSSTGTGANEQFF,TGTGCCAGCAGTTCCACCGGGACAGGGGCCAATGAGCAGTTCTTC
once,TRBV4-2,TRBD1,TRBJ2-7,CASSQLTGGGYEQYF,TGTGCCAGCAGCCAACTGACAGGGGGCGGCTACGAGCAGTACTTC
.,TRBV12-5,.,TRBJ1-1,CASGLVMGSNTEAFF,TGTGCTAGTGGTTTGGTAATGGGCTCGAACACTGAAGCTTTCTTT
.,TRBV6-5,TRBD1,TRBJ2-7,CASSYWDRANEQYF,TGTGCCAGCAGTTACTGGGACAGAGCGAACGAGCAGTACTTC
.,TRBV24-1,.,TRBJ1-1,CATRGGNTEAFF,TGTGCCACCAGGGGGGGGAACACTGAAGCTTTCTTT
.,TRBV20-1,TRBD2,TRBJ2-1,CSASGLAGRKNEQFF,TGCAGTGCTAGTGGGCTAGCGGGAAGGAAGAATGAGCAGTTCTTC
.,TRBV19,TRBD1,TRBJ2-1,CASSIRDRGYNEQFF,TGTGCCAGTAGTATCCGGGACAGGGGGTACAATGAGCAGTTCTTC
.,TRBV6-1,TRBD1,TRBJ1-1,CASSDQGAGNTEAFF,TGTGCCAGCAGTGACCAGGGGGCAGGGAACACTGAAGCTTTCTTT
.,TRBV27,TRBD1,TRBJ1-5,CASSTQGAHQPQHF,TGTGCCAGCAGTACACAGGGGGCGCATCAGCCCCAGCATTTT
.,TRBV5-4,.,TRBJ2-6,CASSPHTGSGANVLTF,TGTGCCAGCAGCCCTCATACGGGTTCTGGGGCCAACGTCCTGACTTTC
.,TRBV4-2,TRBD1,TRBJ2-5,CASSQDGDRQETQYF,TGTGCCAGCAGCCAAGACGGGGACAGACAAGAGACCCAGTACTTC
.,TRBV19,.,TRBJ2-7,CASSPSGGLEQYF,TGTGCCAGTAGTCCCTCGGGGGGCTTGGAGCAGTACTTC
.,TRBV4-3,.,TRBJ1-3,CASSQDGGEENTIYF,TGCGCCAGCAGCCAAGACGGAGGGGAGGAAAACACCATATATTTT
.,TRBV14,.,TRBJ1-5,CASSGGVHQPQHF,TGTGCCAGCAGCGGGGGGGTGCATCAGCCCCAGCATTTT
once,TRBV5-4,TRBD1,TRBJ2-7,CASSSTTGVSYEQYF,TGTGCCAGCAGCTCGACGACAGGGGTCTCCTACGAGCAGTACTTC
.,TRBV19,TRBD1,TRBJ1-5,CASRRDRGPDSGNQPQHF,TGTGCCAGTAGGAGGGACAGGGGGCCGGACAGTGGCAATCAGCCCCAGCATTTT
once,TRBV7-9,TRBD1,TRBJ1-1,CASSLGQGLTEAFF,TGTGCCAGCAGCCTGGGACAGGGGTTGACTGAAGCTTTCTTT
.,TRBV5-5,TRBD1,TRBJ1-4,CASSSGGGRGEKLFF,TGTGCCAGCAGCTCTGGAGGGGGCAGAGGTGAAAAACTGTTTTTT
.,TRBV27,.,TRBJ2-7,CASSPYPIHEQYF,TGTGCCAGCAGCCCCTACCCTATCCACGAGCAGTACTTC
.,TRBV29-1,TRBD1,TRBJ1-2,CSVVGTEAGYTF,TGCAGCGTTGTAGGGACAGAGGCCGGCTACACCTTC
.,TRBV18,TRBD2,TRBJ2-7,CASSPGLTSGRTTYEQYF,TGTGCCAGCTCACCGGGGCTGACTAGCGGGAGGACTACCTACGAGCAGTACTTC